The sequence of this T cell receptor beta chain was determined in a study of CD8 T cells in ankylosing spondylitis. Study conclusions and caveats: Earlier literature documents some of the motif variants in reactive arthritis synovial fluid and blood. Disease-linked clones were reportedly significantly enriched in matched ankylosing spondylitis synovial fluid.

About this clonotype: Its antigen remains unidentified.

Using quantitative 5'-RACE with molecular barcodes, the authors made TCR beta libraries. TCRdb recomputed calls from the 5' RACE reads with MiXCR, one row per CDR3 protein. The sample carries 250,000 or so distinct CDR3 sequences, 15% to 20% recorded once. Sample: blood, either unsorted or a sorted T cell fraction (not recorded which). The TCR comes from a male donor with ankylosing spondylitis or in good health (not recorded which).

CDR3 coding DNA: TGCAGTGCACCCTCATCCCCGGGGGAAAGGTGGAATGAGCAGTTCTTC. Translated: CSAPSSPGERWNEQFF. The chain links TRBV20-1 to TRBJ2-1, with a possible D match to TRBD2 (6 bases). This CDR3 has 16 amino acids. The germline gives CDR1 DFQATT, CDR2 SNEGSKA (reference sequence). Trimming shortened V by 6 bases and J by 7 bases, and 25 bases separated the two germline ends.